Presented here are 30 T cell receptor beta chains from one specimen sequenced in a study of shared clonotypes between healthy human individuals. CD45RO-negative CD8 cells positively selected for CCR7 made up the naive population, which excluded terminally differentiated effector memory CD45RA+ cells. Measured with immunoSEQ multiplex PCR; TCRdb has only the in-frame clones, and not every one. The data show some 2.1 million clones, 90% to 95% seen once. Sequenced sample: naive CD8+ T cells from PBMCs. Receptors were obtained from a man in his late teens or twenties in good health. Some clones in this sample may be carry-over from other donors' samples.

This sequence joins TRBV5-1 and TRBJ1-2; no definite D call. With 0 bases removed from V and 3 bases from J, the gap between germline ends came to 15 bases. In germline, CDR1 is SGHRS, CDR2 YFSETQ. The CDR3 covers 16 residues. Here the CDR3 reads CASSLETGPLDYGYTF. CDR3 sequence (DNA): TGCGCCAGCAGCTTGGAGACCGGCCCACTGGACTATGGCTACACCTTC.

The CDR3 is CASSFPLQGADFRETQYF. DNA of the CDR3: TGTGCCAGCAGTTTCCCTCTACAGGGGGCGGATTTTCGTGAGACCCAGTACTTC. The chain is built from TRBV28 and TRBJ2-5, with TRBD1 identical over 9 bases. V lost 3 bases to trimming and J lost 5 bases; unmatched junction nucleotides: 16. The CDR3 contains 18 residues. Germline-derived CDR1 and CDR2 are MDHEN and SYDVKM.

This chain uses TRBV19 with TRBJ2-7; 7 nucleotides match TRBD1. The CDR3 sequence is 15 residues long. Germline V gene lookup returns CDR1 LNHDA and CDR2 SQIVND (reference sequence). The trim removed 6 bases at V and 1 base at J, leaving 9 bases unmatched. The CDR3 protein is CASRVSGQFSYEQYF. CDR3 nucleotides: TGTGCCAGTAGGGTTTCGGGACAGTTTTCCTACGAGCAGTACTTC. Supplemented by reference TRBV19 and TRBJ2-7, the full variable domain reads DGGITQSPKYLFRKEGQNVTLSCEQNLNHDAMYWYRQDPGQGLRLIYYSQIVNDFQKGDIAEGYSVSREKKESFPLTVTSAQKNPTAFYLCASRVSGQFSYEQYFGPGTRLTVT.

The chain is built from TRBV28 and TRBJ1-1; D is unresolved. The CDR3 totals 14 residues. The germline CDR1 and CDR2 sequences are MDHEN and SYDVKM. With 1 base removed from V and 4 bases from J, the gap between germline ends came to 10 bases. This chain's CDR3 is CASSLSGRGTEAFF. CDR3 nucleotide sequence: TGTGCCAGCAGTTTATCGGGCCGAGGCACTGAAGCTTTCTTT. The full variable domain, in which reference TRBV28 and TRBJ1-1 provide the parts outside the CDR3, is DVKVTQSSRYLVKRTGEKVFLECVQDMDHENMFWYRQDPGLGLRLIYFSYDVKMKEKGDIPEGYSVSREKKERFSLILESASTNQTSMYLCASSLSGRGTEAFFGQGTRLTVV.

The J gene is TRBJ2-7, the V gene TRBV5-4; a weak D match, TRBD1 (5 bases). Germline CDR1 and CDR2: SGHNT and YYREEE (reference sequence). CDR3 length equals 13 residues. Trimming pared 4 bases from V and 5 bases from J, leaving 13 bases between. CDR3: CASSQILGHEQYF. As DNA, the CDR3 is TGTGCCAGCAGCCAGATTTTGGGGCACGAGCAGTACTTC.

The chain has TRBV6-6 and TRBJ2-3, with 12 bases identical to TRBD2. V dropped 5 bases and J dropped 4; count of bases not matched to a gene: 7. This CDR3 is 16 amino acids long. The germline gives CDR1 MNHNY, CDR2 SVGAGI (reference sequence). This CDR3 reads CASSPLAGGPPDTQYF. The CDR3 nucleotides read TGTGCCAGCAGTCCGCTAGCGGGAGGGCCCCCAGATACGCAGTATTTT.

The chain recombines TRBV6-1 with TRBJ1-2; 9 nucleotides line up with TRBD1. The germline gives CDR1 MNHNS, CDR2 SASEGT. The CDR3 runs to 17 residues. With 2 bases clipped from V and 3 bases from J, the junction kept 10 bases outside the gene matches. CDR3 in amino acids: CASSERGRTGEDYGYTF. The CDR3 region has the DNA TGTGCCAGCAGTGAACGAGGAAGGACAGGGGAGGACTATGGCTACACCTTC.

The chain combines TRBV11-2 with TRBJ2-2, with 10 bases fitting TRBD1. CDR3 length: 18 amino acids. With V trimmed by 4 bases and J by 4 bases, 12 bases remained unmatched. The germline CDR1 and CDR2 sequences are SGHAT and FQNNGV. In DNA form, the CDR3 reads TGTGCCAGCAGCTCCCCCATTTTCAGGGACAGGGGCACCGGGGAGCTGTTTTTT. This sequence encodes CASSSPIFRDRGTGELFF.

About this clone: Other DNA sequences from this sample encode an identical CDR3 as well. The chain recombines TRBV27 with TRBJ1-5; D not resolved. Germline CDR1 reads MNHEY; CDR2 reads SMNVEV (reference sequence). The CDR3 loop spans 14 amino acids. Trimming left V 3 bases short and J 3 bases short, with 9 bases between. This CDR3 reads CASSLAGFNQPQHF. CDR3 nucleotides: TGTGCCAGCAGTTTGGCGGGATTCAATCAGCCCCAGCATTTT.

This clone occurred once. The rearrangement joins TRBV27 to TRBJ1-5; no reliable D call. Per germline, CDR1 MNHEY and CDR2 SMNVEV (reference sequence). There are 14 residues in the CDR3. V lost 1 base to trimming and J lost 4 bases, with 8 bases between them. The CDR3 DNA is TGTGCCAGCAGTTTATTAGTCGGGAATCAGCCCCAGCATTTT. This sequence encodes CASSLLVGNQPQHF.

The chain uses TRBV4-3 and TRBJ1-5; 7 bases fit TRBD1. CDR3 length equals 16 residues. With 1 base clipped from V and 2 bases from J, the junction kept 5 bases outside the gene matches. Germline V gene lookup returns CDR1 LGHNA and CDR2 YSLEER. CDR3 sequence (DNA): TGCGCCAGCAGCCAAGGTTTAGGGGGCGGCAATCAGCCCCAGCATTTT. Translated, it gives CASSQGLGGGNQPQHF.

V gene TRBV29-1 combines with J gene TRBJ2-1; 13 nucleotides agree with TRBD2. With 3 bases clipped from V and 7 bases from J, the junction kept 15 bases outside the gene matches. Germline V gene data show CDR1 as SQVTM and CDR2 as ANQGSEA. CDR3 length equals 18 residues. CDR3 DNA: TGCAGCGTTGACGGACTAGCGGGAGTAGGGTTGGTGGGGAATGAGCAGTTCTTC. Translating it yields CSVDGLAGVGLVGNEQFF.

The J gene is TRBJ2-4, the V gene TRBV13; TRBD2 is a possible D gene (5 bases). CDR1 and CDR2 from the germline V gene are PRHDT and FYEKMQ (reference sequence). The V end lost 0 bases, the J end lost 2 bases, and 14 bases lay between the germline ends. The CDR3 runs 17 residues. The CDR3 nucleotides read TGTGCCAGCAGCTTAGGGGCCGGGGAGTGGTCCAAAAACATTCAGTACTTC. It is translated as CASSLGAGEWSKNIQYF.

Only one count was recorded for this clone. The J gene is TRBJ2-2, the V gene TRBV18, with 10 bases lining up with TRBD2. J gave up 5 bases and V 3 bases, and 18 bases lay outside the gene matches. CDR1 is KGHSH, CDR2 LQKENI, per germline. The CDR3 is 20 residues long. CDR3 residues: CASSPDPGTSAKERTGELFF. The CDR3 bases are TGTGCCAGCTCACCGGACCCCGGGACTAGCGCCAAGGAGAGGACCGGGGAGCTGTTTTTT.

This clone was seen only once. Distinct nucleotide sequences in the sample also encode this CDR3. This sequence joins TRBV7-6 and TRBJ2-1; a weak D match, TRBD2 (5 bases). The CDR3 extends over 14 amino acids. V lost 4 bases and J 0 bases, leaving 7 bases between the germline ends. From germline, CDR1 is SGHVS and CDR2 FNYEAQ. In DNA form, the CDR3 reads TGTGCCAGCAGCTCCCGGGACTCCTACAATGAGCAGTTCTTC. Translation gives CASSSRDSYNEQFF.

The chain has TRBV27 and TRBJ1-2, with 7 bases aligning to TRBD1. Germline loops: CDR1 MNHEY, CDR2 SMNVEV (reference sequence). This CDR3 region has 15 residues. The trim removed 6 bases at V and 2 bases at J, leaving 9 bases unmatched. The CDR3 region has the DNA TGTGCCAGCAGCCCCGGAGGGGGCAGAAACTATGGCTACACCTTC. It translates to CASSPGGGRNYGYTF.

The rearrangement uses TRBV4-3 and TRBJ2-3; D possibly uses TRBD1 or TRBD2 (5 bases each). V lost 0 bases to trimming and J lost 9 bases, with 16 bases between them. CDR3 size: 15 residues. The germline V gene encodes CDR1 LGHNA and CDR2 YSLEER. CDR3 in DNA: TGCGCCAGCAGCCAAGATCGGGGCCGAGGCTCGACGCAGTATTTT. Amino acid sequence: CASSQDRGRGSTQYF.

This chain connects TRBV9 to TRBJ2-7; possibly TRBD2 for D (5 bases). Looked up from germline, CDR1 is SGDLS and CDR2 is YYNGEE. This CDR3 is 11 amino acids long. V lost 0 bases and J 7 bases, leaving 5 bases between the germline ends. This chain's CDR3 is CASSVAGEQYF. Written as DNA, the CDR3 is TGTGCCAGCAGCGTAGCGGGGGAGCAGTACTTC.

The V call is TRBV27, the J call TRBJ1-5; possible D gene TRBD1, 5 bases. The V gene lost 6 bases and the J gene lost 1 base, with 7 bases spanning the gap. CDR3 length equals 13 residues. Germline-derived CDR1 and CDR2 are MNHEY and SMNVEV (reference sequence). CDR3 coding DNA: TGTGCCAGCAGGGGGGGGAGCAATCAGCCCCAGCATTTT. As protein: CASRGGSNQPQHF.

Regarding this clone: Other DNA sequences in this specimen translate into the identical CDR3. V and J are TRBV27 and TRBJ2-1; D is possibly TRBD1 or TRBD2 (6 bases each). V lost 7 bases, J lost 4 bases, and 8 bases lay in between. Looked up from germline, CDR1 is MNHEY and CDR2 is SMNVEV (reference sequence). The length of the CDR3 is 12 residues. The CDR3 sequence: CASKGGYNEQFF. CDR3 in DNA: TGTGCCAGCAAGGGGGGATACAATGAGCAGTTCTTC.

This sequence joins TRBV2 and TRBJ1-1; D is ambiguous. This CDR3 is 11 amino acids long. Germline V gives CDR1 SNHLY, CDR2 FYNNEI. Trimming cost V 10 bases and J 1 base, with 7 bases left between them. In DNA, the CDR3 is TGTGCCACCGGCTCGAACACTGAAGCTTTCTTT. This translates into CATGSNTEAFF.

This chain links TRBV15 with TRBJ1-5; 9 bases map to TRBD1. This CDR3 spans 18 amino acids. With V trimmed by 0 bases and J by 6 bases, 12 bases remained unmatched. The germline gives CDR1 LNHNV, CDR2 YYDKDF (reference sequence). The CDR3 protein is CATSRDRKDRGKAQPQHF. As DNA, the CDR3 is TGTGCCACCAGCAGAGATAGAAAGGACAGGGGTAAGGCTCAGCCCCAGCATTTT.

The V gene is TRBV28, the J gene TRBJ2-4, with 13 bases matching TRBD2. J was trimmed by 8 bases and V by 7 bases; bases with no gene match: 14. This CDR3 is 17 amino acids long. CDR1 and CDR2 (germline): MDHEN, SYDVKM. The CDR3 DNA sequence: TGTGCCAGCAAAACCGGGACTAGCGGGATGAAGGGGGACATTCAGTACTTC. Amino acid sequence: CASKTGTSGMKGDIQYF.

CDR3 sequence (DNA): TGTGCCAGCAGTTTAATCCTTATACAGGGTCGAGCCGGGGAGCTGTTTTTT. This sequence encodes CASSLILIQGRAGELFF. The V call is TRBV27, the J call TRBJ2-2, with TRBD1 as a possible D gene (6 bases). In germline, CDR1 is MNHEY, CDR2 SMNVEV (reference sequence). This CDR3 spans 17 amino acids. V lost 2 bases and J 6 bases, leaving 19 bases between the germline ends.

The chain carries TRBV27 and TRBJ1-5, with D tentatively TRBD1 (6 bases). Germline V gene sequence: CDR1 MNHEY, CDR2 SMNVEV (reference sequence). The CDR3 sequence is 14 residues long. V gave up 8 bases and J gave up 3 bases, with 14 bases separating them. CDR3 amino acids: CASWTDSNNQPQHF. The DNA for the CDR3 is TGTGCCAGCTGGACGGACAGTAACAATCAGCCCCAGCATTTT.

A note on this clone: This sample also contains other DNA sequences that code for the same CDR3. The chain is built from TRBV28 and TRBJ2-7; 8 bases map to TRBD2. Losses at the gene ends were 5 bases for V and 6 bases for J; bases not matched to a gene: 0. This CDR3 is 11 amino acids long. The germline gives CDR1 MDHEN, CDR2 SYDVKM. In DNA, the CDR3 is TGTGCCAGCAGTCGGGGGGGCGAGCAGTACTTC. Its protein product is CASSRGGEQYF.

This clone was counted between two and nine times. The chain carries TRBV28 and TRBJ2-7, with D possibly matching TRBD1 (5 bases). The V gene lost 2 bases and the J gene lost 2 bases, with 16 bases spanning the gap. There are 16 residues in the CDR3. CDR1 and CDR2 from the germline V gene are MDHEN and SYDVKM. The CDR3 sequence: CASSLRVSGWTYEQYF. CDR3 coding DNA: TGTGCCAGCAGTTTAAGGGTTTCAGGGTGGACCTACGAGCAGTACTTC. The variable domain in full, with the rest retrieved from reference TRBV28 and TRBJ2-7, is DVKVTQSSRYLVKRTGEKVFLECVQDMDHENMFWYRQDPGLGLRLIYFSYDVKMKEKGDIPEGYSVSREKKERFSLILESASTNQTSMYLCASSLRVSGWTYEQYFGPGTRLTVT.

This chain uses TRBV7-9 with TRBJ2-1; 11 bases are shared with TRBD2. The CDR3 loop spans 15 amino acids. With V trimmed by 7 bases and J by 6 bases, 8 bases remained unmatched. Germline V lookup: CDR1 SEHNR, CDR2 FQNEAQ (reference sequence). The CDR3 bases are TGTGCCAGCAAACTACTAGCGGGAGTCATCAATGAGCAGTTCTTC. Residues: CASKLLAGVINEQFF.

The V gene is TRBV6-1, the J gene TRBJ1-2, with D possibly TRBD1 on 5 matching bases. Germline CDR1 is MNHNS and CDR2 is SASEGT. This CDR3 has 14 amino acids. V shed 5 bases and J shed 2 bases, with 12 bases lying between them. The CDR3 DNA is TGTGCCAGCAGTCCGTGGGGGAAAAACTATGGCTACACCTTC. It encodes CASSPWGKNYGYTF.

Of note for this clone: One end of the junction is discordant with germline, which a read error may explain. The chain uses TRBV5-6 and TRBJ2-6; no clear D gene. This CDR3 comprises 18 residues. CDR1 and CDR2 from the germline V gene are SGHDT and YYEEEE. The CDR3 reads CASSLGWSQLSGTNVLTF. CDR3 nucleotides: TGTGCCAGCAGCTTGGGGTGGAGTCAGCTCTCTGGGACCAACGTCCTGACTTTC.